This T cell receptor (beta chain) was found in a study of CXCR3-negative and CXCR3-positive naive CD8 T cells. Comment on this clonotype: The antigen is unknown.

Study-level findings and limits: Naive cells that were CXCR3-positive had more hydrophobic TRB CDR3s (compared with CXCR3-negative naive cells).

This CDR3 is 12 amino acids long. Germline CDR1 is SQVTM and CDR2 is ANQGSEA. The authors made the TRB cDNA libraries by 5' RACE using UMI labels. TCRdb re-called the 5' RACE reads; one entry per CDR3 protein, DNA not given. Recorded here are 85,000 to 90,000 distinct CDR3 sequences; the top ten clones represent about 0.8%. This chain uses TRBV29-1 with TRBJ2-1; TCRdb calls TRBD2, which cannot be checked without DNA. Sequences were obtained from naive CXCR3+ CD8+ T cells from blood. Subset denoted: CD45RO-CCR7+CD27+CD95- naive CD8+ T cells expressing CXCR3 (TNR3+). The clonotype comes from a human donor in good health. Some clones in this sample may be carry-over from other donors' samples. The CDR3 here is CSANPSGYEQFF.